This T cell receptor beta chain emerged from a study of blood T cell repertoires in COVID-19. At the level of the study: Material from acute and convalescent COVID-19 was sourced from the United States, Italy and Spain. From T cells, B-cell-depleted T cells, or PBMCs came the material, which was cDNA or gDNA.

The CDR3 sequence is 13 residues long. Germline V gene lookup returns CDR1 SGHTA and CDR2 FQGNSA. V was trimmed by 5 bases and J by 3 bases, leaving 11 bases between them. Per the original data handling: Reference gene primer amplification yielded estimated nucleated cell counts. The table came from immunoSEQ multiplex PCR; TCRdb's copy has only in-frame clones and leaves some out. The V and J calls and clone size are taken from that table; D and trimming were inferred from the DNA. Seen here are fewer than 15,000 clones, 55% to 80% observed once, and the top ten hold under 35%. The genes are TRBV7-2 and TRBJ2-7; tentatively, D is TRBD1 (5 bases). The source material was peripheral blood. The receptor's source is a human donor in a cohort sampled during active COVID-19. The CDR3 loop reads CASSAVRGYEQYF. For the CDR3, the DNA is TGTGCCAGCAGCGCCGTTAGGGGCTACGAGCAGTACTTC.